The clone carrying this TCR beta chain was seen a handful of times. Its specificity is not known. This sample was taken from a study of human T cells and chemical hapten exposure. Study outcomes and limitations: Patch test score was positively correlated with the counts of TCRs that had expanded at PT1.

TCRdb re-called the RACE reads with MiXCR, one entry per CDR3 protein. The table shows fewer than 300,000 distinct CDR3 sequences, with approximately 8.6% occurring only once. The CDR3 runs to 16 residues. J was trimmed by 4 bases and V by 2 bases; bases with no gene match: 9. CDR1 and CDR2 from the germline V gene are SGHRS and YFSETQ. The time point was: pre-sensitization, week 0. Treatment in this sample: therapeutic diphenylcyclopropenone sensitization with weekly scalp DPC. The sequence came from a middle-aged woman with alopecia areata. Some clones in this sample may be carry-over from other donors' samples. The sequenced sample was whole blood, obtained in connection with sensitization to the hapten diphenylcyclopropenone (DPC). The chain recombines TRBV5-1 with TRBJ1-1, with 9 positions matching TRBD1. The CDR3 loop is CASSLTGGAGRTEAFF. DNA for the CDR3: TGCGCCAGCAGCTTAACAGGGGGCGCCGGACGCACTGAAGCTTTCTTT.